The sequence of this TCR beta chain was determined in a study of blood T cell repertoires in COVID-19. Sequencing used immunoSEQ multiplex PCR; TCRdb keeps in-frame clones, though not all of them. This sample has 300,000 to 350,000 clones; approximately 83% occur once, and the top ten carry roughly 2.2%. Many counts were recorded for this clone. The clonotype originates from a man aged 25-45 years who had recovered from COVID-19. Sequenced input: PBMCs or T cells enriched from blood (not recorded which).

In DNA form, the CDR3 reads TGTGCCACCAGTGATACCGGACTAGGGGACTACAATGAGCAGTTCTTC. This encodes CATSDTGLGDYNEQFF. V gene TRBV24-1 combines with J gene TRBJ2-1; 7 nucleotides align to TRBD2. Germline assignment: CDR1 KGHDR and CDR2 SFDVKD. The CDR3 contains 16 residues. Trimming at V came to 3 bases and at J to 3 bases, leaving 7 bases not matched to a gene.